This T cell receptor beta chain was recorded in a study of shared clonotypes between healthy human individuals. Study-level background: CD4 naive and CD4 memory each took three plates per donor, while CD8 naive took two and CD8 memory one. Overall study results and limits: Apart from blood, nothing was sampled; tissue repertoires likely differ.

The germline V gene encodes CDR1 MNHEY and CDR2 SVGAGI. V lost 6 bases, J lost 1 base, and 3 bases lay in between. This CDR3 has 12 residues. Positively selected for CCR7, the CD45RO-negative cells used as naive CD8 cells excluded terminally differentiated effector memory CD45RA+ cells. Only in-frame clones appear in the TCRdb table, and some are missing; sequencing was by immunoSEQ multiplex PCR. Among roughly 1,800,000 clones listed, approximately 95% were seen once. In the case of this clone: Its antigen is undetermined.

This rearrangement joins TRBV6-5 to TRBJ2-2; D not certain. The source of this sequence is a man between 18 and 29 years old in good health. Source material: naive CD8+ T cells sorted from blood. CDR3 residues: CASRGNTGELFF. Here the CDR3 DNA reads TGTGCCAGCAGGGGGAACACCGGGGAGCTGTTTTTT.